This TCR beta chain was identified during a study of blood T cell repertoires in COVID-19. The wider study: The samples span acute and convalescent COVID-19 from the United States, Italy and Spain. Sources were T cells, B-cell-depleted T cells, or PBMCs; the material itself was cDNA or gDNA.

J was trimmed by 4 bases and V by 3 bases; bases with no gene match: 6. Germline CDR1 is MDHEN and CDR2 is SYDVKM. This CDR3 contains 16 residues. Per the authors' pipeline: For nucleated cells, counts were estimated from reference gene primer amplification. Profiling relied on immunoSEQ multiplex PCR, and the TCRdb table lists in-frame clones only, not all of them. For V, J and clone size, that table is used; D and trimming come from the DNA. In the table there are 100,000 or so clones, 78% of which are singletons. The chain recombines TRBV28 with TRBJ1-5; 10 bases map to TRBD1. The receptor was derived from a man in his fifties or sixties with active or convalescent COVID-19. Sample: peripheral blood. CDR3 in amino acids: CASSFPGTGDNQPQHF. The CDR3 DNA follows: TGTGCCAGCAGTTTCCCCGGGACAGGGGATAATCAGCCCCAGCATTTT.